One and the same sample provided the 26 T cell receptor beta chains below, sequenced in a study of PD-1 blockade in classical Hodgkin lymphoma. Every one of the patients relapsed after autologous stem cell transplantation (brentuximab vedotin exposure was variable). Profiled with immunoSEQ multiplex PCR; TCRdb holds only in-frame clones, not every one. The data hold over 15,000 clones, with roughly 67% observed a single time. Sequences were derived from peripheral blood mononuclear cells (PBMCs), sampled before the second cycle of nivolumab. The origin of the receptors is a human donor with classical Hodgkin lymphoma.

In nucleotides, the CDR3 is TGTGCCAGCAGCTTAGTGGTCCAACCCCATGAGCAGTTCTTC. Encoded protein: CASSLVVQPHEQFF. The gene calls are TRBV7-2 and TRBJ2-1, with D unclear. The germline V gene encodes CDR1 SGHTA and CDR2 FQGNSA. Trimming left V 1 base short and J 8 bases short, with 12 bases between. The CDR3 runs to 14 residues.

In its sample, this clone was seen once. In DNA, the CDR3 is TGCAGCGTTACGGGTTACGGCGGGAGGGGGGGTACGCAGTATTTT. This gives the protein CSVTGYGGRGGTQYF. This chain uses TRBV29-1 with TRBJ2-3, with 9 bases aligning to TRBD2. Germline assignment: CDR1 SQVTM and CDR2 ANQGSEA. The CDR3 extends over 15 amino acids. The ends lost 5 bases at V and 8 bases at J; junction bases unmatched: 14.

This chain joins TRBV15 and TRBJ2-7; TRBD1 matches at 7 bases. The junction had 10 bases not matched to a gene; V was cut back by 2 bases and J by 3 bases. CDR3 length: 16 residues. Germline CDR1 LNHNV, CDR2 YYDKDF (reference sequence). CDR3: CATSRPPRQGDYEQYF. For the CDR3, the DNA is TGTGCCACCAGCAGACCCCCGAGGCAGGGGGACTACGAGCAGTACTTC.

This clone was found a few times. This chain links TRBV4-1 with TRBJ2-7; D gene ambiguous. The CDR3 contains 15 residues. Per germline, CDR1 MGHRA and CDR2 YSYEKL. V was pared by 1 base and J by 1 base, with 11 bases between. CDR3 sequence (DNA): TGCGCCAGCAGCCAAGCTTCTCAGAGATCCTACGAGCAGTACTTC. Amino acids: CASSQASQRSYEQYF.

This chain uses TRBV27 with TRBJ2-3, with D possibly matching TRBD2 (6 bases). V shed 0 bases and J shed 0 bases, with 16 bases lying between them. The CDR3 is made up of 18 amino acids. The germline V gene encodes CDR1 MNHEY and CDR2 SMNVEV (reference sequence). The CDR3 region is CASSLSGWGGTSTDTQYF. CDR3 DNA sequence: TGTGCCAGCAGTTTATCGGGGTGGGGCGGGACTAGCACAGATACGCAGTATTTT.

The J gene is TRBJ2-7, the V gene TRBV11-2; D ambiguous. The germline V gene encodes CDR1 SGHAT and CDR2 FQNNGV. V lost 0 bases and J lost 9, with 9 bases in between. This CDR3 spans 12 amino acids. CDR3 in amino acids: CASSLDEAWQYF. In DNA, the CDR3 is TGTGCCAGCAGCTTAGATGAGGCGTGGCAGTACTTC.

On this clone: This likely traces to a read error, being one base from a far larger clone. The chain combines TRBV11-1 with TRBJ2-1; TRBD1 aligns across 7 bases. Losses at the gene ends were 4 bases for V and 6 bases for J; bases not matched to a gene: 3. Germline V lookup: CDR1 SGHAT, CDR2 FQDESV (reference sequence). The CDR3 sequence is 13 residues long. CDR3 nucleotides: TGTGCCAGCAGCTGGGGGACAGTCAATGAGCAGTTCTTC. This translates into CASSWGTVNEQFF.

V and J are TRBV6-5 and TRBJ2-5; no definite D call. Germline V lookup: CDR1 MNHEY, CDR2 SVGAGI. This CDR3 contains 13 residues. Trimming took off 10 bases at V and 2 bases at J, with 14 bases between the two ends. This chain's CDR3 is CAMLQLTQETQYF. CDR3 nucleotides: TGTGCCATGCTACAACTTACACAAGAGACCCAGTACTTC.

CDR3 nucleotides: TGTGCCAGCAGGTCAGGTCCTAGCGGGAGCATGAATGAGCAGTTCTTC. Its protein product is CASRSGPSGSMNEQFF. The J gene is TRBJ2-1, the V gene TRBV27; TRBD2 aligns across 10 bases. Germline V gene sequence: CDR1 MNHEY, CDR2 SMNVEV (reference sequence). This CDR3 spans 16 amino acids. The V gene end was trimmed by 6 bases and the J gene end by 7 bases; junction bases not matched to a gene: 12.

The genes are TRBV28 and TRBJ1-1, with 12 bases fitting TRBD1. Germline V gene lookup returns CDR1 MDHEN and CDR2 SYDVKM. Trimming took 8 bases from V and 4 from J; bases not matched to a gene: 14. The CDR3 has 17 amino acids. CDR3 residues: CASARRDRGRIGTEAFF. Here the CDR3 DNA reads TGTGCCAGCGCCCGACGGGACAGGGGGCGCATAGGCACTGAAGCTTTCTTT.

The chain recombines TRBV6-5 with TRBJ2-7, with TRBD2 matching 11 bases. Germline CDR1 and CDR2: MNHEY and SVGAGI. The CDR3 has 15 amino acids. V trimming: 6 bases; J trimming: 1 base; junction bases outside the gene matches: 5. This chain's CDR3 is CASRLGLAASYEQYF. The CDR3 nucleotides read TGTGCCAGCAGGCTGGGACTAGCGGCTTCCTACGAGCAGTACTTC.

The chain has TRBV11-2 and TRBJ1-2; TRBD1 agrees at 9 bases. After removal of 1 base from V and 6 bases from J, the junction contained 9 bases not matched to a gene. Germline values: CDR1 SGHAT, CDR2 FQNNGV. The CDR3 consists of 16 residues. The CDR3: CASSLGEDRGLHGYTF. CDR3 bases: TGTGCCAGCAGCTTAGGAGAGGACAGGGGATTACATGGCTACACCTTC.

The chain combines TRBV6-5 with TRBJ2-7; 8 positions agree with TRBD1. The CDR3 is 14 amino acids. Trimming removed 2 bases from V and 6 bases from J; junction bases left unmatched: 6. Germline V lookup: CDR1 MNHEY, CDR2 SVGAGI. This CDR3 reads CASSYRTGKAEQYF. CDR3 coding DNA: TGTGCCAGCAGTTACCGGACAGGGAAGGCCGAGCAGTACTTC.

This clone was seen a handful of times. This sequence joins TRBV4-1 and TRBJ2-1; D is perhaps TRBD2 (5 bases). This CDR3 spans 14 amino acids. Germline assignment: CDR1 MGHRA and CDR2 YSYEKL. V gave up 5 bases and J gave up 5 bases, with 13 bases separating them. The CDR3 DNA sequence: TGCGCCAGCAGCTTTAGCGCGAACAACAATGAGCAGTTCTTC. Translation: CASSFSANNNEQFF.

This chain connects TRBV7-9 to TRBJ2-1; 9 bases match TRBD2. This CDR3 contains 16 residues. V was clipped by 5 bases and J by 2 bases; unmatched bases: 7. In germline, CDR1 is SEHNR, CDR2 FQNEAQ (reference sequence). In nucleotides, the CDR3 is TGTGCCAGCAGCCCCCAAGCGGGAGGACCCTACAATGAGCAGTTCTTC. Its protein product is CASSPQAGGPYNEQFF.

This clone was counted once. The chain joins TRBV7-3 to TRBJ2-2; the D gene is possibly TRBD2 (6 bases). Germline loops: CDR1 SGHTA, CDR2 FQGTGA. CDR3 length: 16 amino acids. With 1 base removed from V and 6 bases from J, the gap between germline ends came to 15 bases. The CDR3 DNA is TGTGCCAGCAGCTTAATGGATCGTTCGGGGGCCGGGGAGCTGTTTTTT. It yields the protein CASSLMDRSGAGELFF. The whole variable domain, remainder taken from reference TRBV7-3 and TRBJ2-2, is GAGVSQTPSNKVTEKGKYVELRCDPISGHTALYWYRQSLGQGPEFLIYFQGTGAADDSGLPNDRFFAVRPEGSVSTLKIQRTERGDSAVYLCASSLMDRSGAGELFFGEGSRLTVL.

The chain carries TRBV28 and TRBJ1-3; 7 bases map to TRBD1. J was trimmed by 4 bases and V by 6 bases; bases with no gene match: 6. This CDR3 comprises 14 residues. Germline CDR1 is MDHEN and CDR2 is SYDVKM. The CDR3 coding sequence is TGTGCCAGCAGATTTACAGGGGTAGGAAACACCATATATTTT. As protein: CASRFTGVGNTIYF.

The chain carries TRBV28 and TRBJ1-1; TRBD1 agrees at 8 bases. V was clipped by 5 bases and J by 5 bases; unmatched bases: 10. Germline CDR1 and CDR2: MDHEN and SYDVKM. The length of the CDR3 is 15 residues. The CDR3 sequence: CASSPIGQGGTEAFF. CDR3 nucleotide sequence: TGTGCCAGCAGTCCCATCGGACAGGGAGGGACTGAAGCTTTCTTT. Based on the CDR3 plus reference TRBV28 and TRBJ1-1, the full variable domain is DVKVTQSSRYLVKRTGEKVFLECVQDMDHENMFWYRQDPGLGLRLIYFSYDVKMKEKGDIPEGYSVSREKKERFSLILESASTNQTSMYLCASSPIGQGGTEAFFGQGTRLTVV.

This clone was observed a few times. The gene calls are TRBV13 and TRBJ2-7; TRBD1 agrees at 11 bases. The germline V gene has CDR1 PRHDT and CDR2 FYEKMQ (reference sequence). V was pared by 5 bases and J by 4 bases, with 7 bases of the junction left unmatched. CDR3 size: 15 residues. CDR3 bases: TGTGCCAGCAGCAACCGGGACAGGGGGTCTTACGAGCAGTACTTC. This sequence encodes CASSNRDRGSYEQYF. Variable domain in full (rest from reference TRBV13 and TRBJ2-7): AAGVIQSPRHLIKEKRETATLKCYPIPRHDTVYWYQQGPGQDPQFLISFYEKMQSDKGSIPDRFSAQQFSDYHSELNMSSLELGDSALYFCASSNRDRGSYEQYFGPGTRLTVT.

This chain connects TRBV25-1 to TRBJ2-3; D remains unclear. Trimming left V 3 bases short and J 2 bases short, with 12 bases between. CDR1 MGHDK and CDR2 SYGVNS come from the germline V gene. The CDR3 has 15 residues. This CDR3 is CASSDPHFPTDTQYF. In DNA, the CDR3 is TGTGCCAGCAGTGATCCACACTTCCCCACAGATACGCAGTATTTT.

V is TRBV11-2 and J is TRBJ2-1; a possible D gene is TRBD1 (6 bases). The CDR3 sequence is 16 residues long. Trimming removed 4 bases from V and 0 bases from J, with 13 bases in between. Germline CDR1 is SGHAT and CDR2 is FQNNGV. The CDR3 DNA sequence: TGTGCCAGCAGCTGGATACAGGGTTACTCCTACAATGAGCAGTTCTTC. Encoded protein: CASSWIQGYSYNEQFF.

This clone is categorized as large. V is TRBV29-1 and J is TRBJ2-7; 11 bases fit TRBD2. The CDR3 has 13 residues. Germline lookup yields CDR1 SQVTM and CDR2 ANQGSEA. V shed 6 bases and J 3 bases; nucleotides not matched to a gene: 4. CDR3 nucleotides: TGCAGCGTCCGGGGGACTAGCGGCTACGAGCAGTACTTC. This gives the protein CSVRGTSGYEQYF.

A single count supports this clone. This chain joins TRBV19 and TRBJ2-7; 10 nucleotides agree with TRBD1. The length of the CDR3 is 14 residues. Per germline, CDR1 LNHDA and CDR2 SQIVND (reference sequence). Trimming at V came to 5 bases and at J to 2 bases, leaving 3 bases not matched to a gene. In nucleotides, the CDR3 is TGTGCCAGTAGTCCCGGGACAGGGGCCTACGAGCAGTACTTC. Translation gives CASSPGTGAYEQYF.

In its sample, this clone ranks as medium-sized. V is TRBV9 and J is TRBJ2-3, with 9 bases aligning to TRBD1. Germline CDR1 reads SGDLS; CDR2 reads YYNGEE. With 3 bases clipped from V and 2 bases from J, the junction kept 4 bases outside the gene matches. The length of the CDR3 is 15 residues. DNA of the CDR3: TGTGCCAGCAGCGACGGACAGGGGATCACAGATACGCAGTATTTT. Amino acids: CASSDGQGITDTQYF.

The chain has TRBV7-9 and TRBJ2-1, with D perhaps TRBD1 (6 bases). CDR1 and CDR2 (germline): SEHNR, FQNEAQ (reference sequence). Trimming took off 1 base at V and 2 bases at J, with 9 bases between the two ends. The CDR3 is made up of 15 amino acids. CDR3 DNA sequence: TGTGCCAGCAGCTTAGACAGGGACACCTACAATGAGCAGTTCTTC. This translates into CASSLDRDTYNEQFF.

The chain joins TRBV19 to TRBJ1-1, with D maybe TRBD1 (6 bases). This CDR3 has 14 residues. CDR1 is LNHDA, CDR2 SQIVND, per germline (reference sequence). V lost 4 bases and J 3 bases, leaving 12 bases between the germline ends. The CDR3 DNA is TGTGCCAGTAGTACGAGGGGGGGGGACACTGAAGCTTTCTTT. Amino acid sequence: CASSTRGGDTEAFF. The complete variable domain, with remaining parts taken from reference TRBV19 and TRBJ1-1, reads DGGITQSPKYLFRKEGQNVTLSCEQNLNHDAMYWYRQDPGQGLRLIYYSQIVNDFQKGDIAEGYSVSREKKESFPLTVTSAQKNPTAFYLCASSTRGGDTEAFFGQGTRLTVV.